This T cell receptor (beta chain) was identified during a study of T-cell reconstitution after alpha-beta-depleted transplantation in children. General study findings and limits: Most T-cell counts and diversity one year after the transplant came from T cells that were newly produced. About two months after transplant, alpha-beta T cells reportedly came from several hundred expanded graft clones.

The CDR3 extends over 15 amino acids. CDR1 is SGHNT and CDR2 is YENEEA in the germline V gene. Between the trimmed V and J ends, which lost 6 bases and 0 bases, there was a span of 14 bases. Turning to this clonotype: Its antigen is as yet unknown.

The TCRbeta library was prepared with unique molecular identifiers. A single record per CDR3 protein comes from TCRdb applying MiXCR to the PCR reads. This sample carries 580,000 or so distinct CDR3 sequences, 20% to 25% of them seen once, and the ten largest clones take 12% to 15%. Sequenced material: PBMCs, mostly from graft donor cells, taken 360 days after TCRalphabeta/CD19-depleted stem cell transplant. The chain recombines TRBV11-3 with TRBJ2-5, with D tentatively TRBD2 (6 bases). The TCR sequence derives from a boy in the first two years of life who had a stem cell transplant for acute myeloid leukemia, so the T cells may come from the graft donor. This CDR3 is CASRTGLFYQETQYF. DNA of the CDR3: TGTGCCAGCAGGACGGGACTTTTCTACCAAGAGACCCAGTACTTC.